Presented here are 22 T cell receptor beta chains from one specimen sequenced in a study of T cells in Graves' hyperthyroidism and ophthalmopathy (dated by TCRdb to 2018 to 2020). Libraries came from multiplex PCR. The instrument was an Illumina HiSeq 2000. The TCR beta CDR3 regions were amplified from RNA transcripts. The first round of RT-PCR for the TCR CDR3 was performed with the HTBI primer set and the Qiagen OneStep RT-PCR kit. TCRdb handled the public reads itself, with Q25 trimming in fastp and clone calling in MiXCR, and kept productive beta chains. Entries are consolidated by CDR3 protein sequence, retaining the most common genes and DNA. Here the sample has over 700,000 distinct CDR3 sequences; around a sixth occur a single time. Over 15% of the sample goes to the ten largest clones. Sequences were obtained from blood. These receptors all stem from a woman aged 45-65 years with Graves' hyperthyroidism that later progressed to Graves' ophthalmopathy.

This clonotype was counted at least ten times. V is TRBV5-1 and J is TRBJ2-1; 8 nucleotides agree with TRBD2. CDR3 length: 17 residues. J was trimmed by 10 bases and V by 0 bases; bases with no gene match: 15. The germline CDR1 and CDR2 sequences are SGHRS and YFSETQ. The CDR3 sequence is CASSLGPGGSGDSEQFF. The CDR3 DNA sequence: TGCGCCAGCAGCTTGGGGCCGGGGGGTAGCGGGGATTCGGAGCAGTTCTTC.

This clonotype appeared a few times. J is TRBJ1-5 and V is TRBV20-1; no clear D. V gave up 0 bases and J gave up 7 bases, with 10 bases separating them. The CDR3 is 13 amino acids. The V gene's germline CDR1 is DFQATT and CDR2 SNEGSKA (reference sequence). CDR3 DNA sequence: TGCAGTGCTAGAGAATTCTCGGGGCAGCCCCAGCATTTT. It is translated as CSAREFSGQPQHF.

The chain is built from TRBV19 and TRBJ2-5, with D maybe TRBD1 (6 bases). The CDR3 has 14 amino acids. V was shortened by 6 bases and J by 7 bases, with 18 bases between the two germline ends. The germline V gene has CDR1 LNHDA and CDR2 SQIVND (reference sequence). The CDR3 region has the DNA TGTGCCAGTAGGATGTCGGACAGTTCAGGGACCCAGTACTTC. Protein: CASRMSDSSGTQYF.

Many counts were recorded for this clonotype. V gene TRBV6-1 combines with J gene TRBJ1-1; D is possibly TRBD1 (5 bases). V gave up 5 bases and J gave up 0 bases, with 13 bases separating them. The CDR3 sequence is 15 residues long. CDR1 and CDR2 (germline): MNHNS, SASEGT. The CDR3 DNA sequence: TGTGCCAGCAGTCTACCAGGGTCCCTGAACACTGAAGCTTTCTTT. Translating it yields CASSLPGSLNTEAFF.

In this sample, this clonotype turned up a few times. The chain has TRBV10-3 and TRBJ2-2; 7 bases fit TRBD1. This CDR3 has 13 amino acids. Germline CDR1 reads ENHRY; CDR2 reads SYGVKD. V lost 11 bases to trimming and J lost 5 bases; unmatched junction nucleotides: 8. The CDR3 region is CAAWTGLTGELFF. In DNA form, the CDR3 reads TGTGCCGCCTGGACAGGATTGACCGGGGAGCTGTTTTTT.

The genes are TRBV5-1 and TRBJ2-7, with D perhaps TRBD1 (6 bases). The germline V gene has CDR1 SGHRS and CDR2 YFSETQ. Trimming stripped 4 bases from V and 1 base from J, with 9 bases between. This CDR3 is 13 amino acids long. The CDR3 DNA reads TGCGCCAGCAGCCGGGACAAATCCTACGAGCAGTACTTC. Its translation: CASSRDKSYEQYF.

This clonotype was recorded a few times. J is TRBJ1-5 and V is TRBV5-8; 10 bases map to TRBD1. Trimming removed 3 bases from V and 5 bases from J; junction bases left unmatched: 8. The CDR3 loop spans 16 amino acids. Per germline, CDR1 SGHTS and CDR2 YDEGEE. The CDR3 sequence is CASSSPGTGAHQPQHF. In DNA form, the CDR3 reads TGTGCCAGCAGCTCTCCCGGGACAGGGGCTCATCAGCCCCAGCATTTT.

In this sample, this clonotype turned up many times. The V gene is TRBV29-1, the J gene TRBJ2-7; D unresolved. Germline CDR1 reads SQVTM; CDR2 reads ANQGSEA. The V gene lost 4 bases and the J gene lost 3 bases, with 10 bases spanning the gap. This CDR3 region has 12 residues. The CDR3: CSVAGGNYEQYF. The CDR3 bases are TGCAGCGTTGCGGGTGGTAACTACGAGCAGTACTTC.

This clonotype was seen only a few times. The rearrangement links TRBV27 to TRBJ2-7; D gene unclear. Germline assignment: CDR1 MNHEY and CDR2 SMNVEV (reference sequence). The V end was cut by 1 base, the J end by 3 bases, with 10 bases between. The CDR3 sequence is 14 residues long. The CDR3 DNA follows: TGTGCCAGCAGTTTATTAAGTCAGCTCTACGAGCAGTACTTC. It yields the protein CASSLLSQLYEQYF.

This clonotype was recorded many times. The rearrangement links TRBV5-1 to TRBJ1-5; D ambiguous. The CDR3 runs 13 residues. The germline V gene has CDR1 SGHRS and CDR2 YFSETQ. The V end was cut by 4 bases, the J end by 6 bases, with 11 bases between. CDR3 sequence (DNA): TGCGCCAGCAGCGCCGCTGCCGGTCAGCCCCAGCATTTT. Its protein product is CASSAAAGQPQHF.

In its sample, this clonotype was seen many times. The chain is built from TRBV6-1 and TRBJ1-1; 10 nucleotides line up with TRBD1. This CDR3 is 13 amino acids long. Germline-derived CDR1 and CDR2 are MNHNS and SASEGT. Unmatched junction bases numbered 3, after V lost 6 bases and J lost 5 bases. CDR3 in amino acids: CASRRTGGTEAFF. DNA of the CDR3: TGTGCCAGCAGGAGGACAGGGGGAACTGAAGCTTTCTTT.

The V and J genes are TRBV20-1 and TRBJ2-3; TRBD1 agrees at 9 bases. With V trimmed by 8 bases and J by 2 bases, 8 bases remained unmatched. CDR3 size: 14 residues. CDR1 is DFQATT, CDR2 SNEGSKA, per germline (reference sequence). The CDR3 region is CSTQTGGITDTQYF. CDR3 nucleotides: TGCAGTACCCAGACAGGGGGAATCACAGATACGCAGTATTTT.

Only a few counts were recorded for this clonotype. The junction departs from germline at one end; a sequencing error may be responsible. The chain joins TRBV29-1 to TRBJ1-1; TRBD1 matches 10 bases. The length of the CDR3 is 15 residues. The germline gives CDR1 SQVTM, CDR2 ANQGSEA. The CDR3 DNA reads TGCAGCGTCGAAGACAGGGGGCGCAGGAACACTGAAGCTTTCTTT. This sequence encodes CSVEDRGRRNTEAFF.

This clonotype was seen many times. J is TRBJ2-7 and V is TRBV18, with TRBD2 identical over 13 bases. V shed 2 bases, J shed 7 bases, and the junction held 8 bases outside the gene matches. This CDR3 is 16 amino acids long. Germline-derived CDR1 and CDR2 are KGHSH and LQKENI. The DNA of the CDR3 is TGTGCCAGCTCACCAGGGACTAGCGGGGCCAGGTCTGAGCAGTACTTC. This sequence encodes CASSPGTSGARSEQYF.

This clonotype was found a few times. The CDR3 DNA follows: TGTGCCACCCGACGGGAGATGAGCTATGGCTACACCTTC. Translating it yields CATRREMSYGYTF. The V call is TRBV6-1, the J call TRBJ1-2; unclear D gene. Trimming shortened V by 10 bases and J by 4 bases, and 16 bases separated the two germline ends. Per the germline V gene, CDR1 is MNHNS and CDR2 is SASEGT. This CDR3 spans 13 amino acids.

This clonotype was seen only a few times. The chain combines TRBV29-1 with TRBJ1-2; 9 bases line up with TRBD1. CDR3 length equals 14 residues. Unmatched junction bases numbered 4, after V lost 1 base and J lost 4 bases. Germline V gives CDR1 SQVTM, CDR2 ANQGSEA. CDR3 nucleotide sequence: TGCAGCGTTGAAGGACAGGGGGGAATCTATGGCTACACCTTC. Encoded protein: CSVEGQGGIYGYTF.

The chain joins TRBV5-4 to TRBJ2-3; possibly TRBD2 for D (5 bases). The CDR3 has 16 amino acids. The germline CDR1 and CDR2 sequences are SGHNT and YYREEE (reference sequence). V was trimmed by 5 bases and J by 2 bases, leaving 18 bases between them. The DNA of the CDR3 is TGTGCCAGCAGGGCGGTAGGACTGGGTGACACAGATACGCAGTATTTT. This codes for CASRAVGLGDTDTQYF. The whole variable domain, remainder taken from reference TRBV5-4 and TRBJ2-3, is ETGVTQSPTHLIKTRGQQVTLRCSSQSGHNTVSWYQQALGQGPQFIFQYYREEENGRGNFPPRFSGLQFPNYSSELNVNALELDDSALYLCASRAVGLGDTDTQYFGPGTRLTVL.

This clonotype turned up a few times. The J gene is TRBJ1-2, the V gene TRBV3-1; 7 bases align to TRBD1. CDR3 length equals 14 residues. The ends lost 2 bases at V and 7 bases at J; junction bases unmatched: 7. The germline CDR1 and CDR2 sequences are LGHDT and YNNKEL (reference sequence). As DNA, the CDR3 is TGTGCCAGCAGCCAACTAGTTCGGGACAGTGGCTACACCTTC. This codes for CASSQLVRDSGYTF.

The V and J genes are TRBV4-1 and TRBJ1-6; D remains ambiguous. This CDR3 comprises 18 residues. Germline CDR1 reads MGHRA; CDR2 reads YSYEKL. The V end lost 4 bases, the J end lost 0 bases, and 16 bases lay between the germline ends. CDR3: CASSLLGSGSSYNSPLHF. The DNA for the CDR3 is TGCGCCAGCAGCCTTCTGGGGTCCGGGAGCTCCTATAATTCACCCCTCCACTTT.

This clonotype was observed many times. The DNA of the CDR3 is TGTGCCAGCAGCGGACAGGGTGGCGGGGCCAACGTCCTGACTTTC. Translated, it gives CASSGQGGGANVLTF. The chain has TRBV2 and TRBJ2-6; TRBD1 matches 8 bases. Unmatched junction bases numbered 5, after V lost 6 bases and J lost 4 bases. This CDR3 is 15 amino acids long. Germline CDR1 and CDR2: SNHLY and FYNNEI.

This clonotype was recorded at least ten times. The genes are TRBV7-9 and TRBJ2-5; D uncertain. The CDR3 extends over 14 amino acids. Germline CDR1 reads SEHNR; CDR2 reads FQNEAQ (reference sequence). V lost 1 base to trimming and J lost 1 base, with 7 bases between them. CDR3 coding DNA: TGTGCCAGCAGCTTAGTGTACAGCCAAGAGACCCAGTACTTC. Its protein product is CASSLVYSQETQYF.

This clonotype was recorded at least ten times. This chain links TRBV20-1 with TRBJ2-5; 13 positions match TRBD2. Trimming removed 6 bases from V and 4 bases from J; junction bases left unmatched: 5. CDR3 length: 14 residues. Looked up from germline, CDR1 is DFQATT and CDR2 is SNEGSKA (reference sequence). CDR3: CSAILAGGGETQYF. For the CDR3, the DNA is TGCAGTGCCATACTAGCGGGGGGGGGAGAGACCCAGTACTTC.